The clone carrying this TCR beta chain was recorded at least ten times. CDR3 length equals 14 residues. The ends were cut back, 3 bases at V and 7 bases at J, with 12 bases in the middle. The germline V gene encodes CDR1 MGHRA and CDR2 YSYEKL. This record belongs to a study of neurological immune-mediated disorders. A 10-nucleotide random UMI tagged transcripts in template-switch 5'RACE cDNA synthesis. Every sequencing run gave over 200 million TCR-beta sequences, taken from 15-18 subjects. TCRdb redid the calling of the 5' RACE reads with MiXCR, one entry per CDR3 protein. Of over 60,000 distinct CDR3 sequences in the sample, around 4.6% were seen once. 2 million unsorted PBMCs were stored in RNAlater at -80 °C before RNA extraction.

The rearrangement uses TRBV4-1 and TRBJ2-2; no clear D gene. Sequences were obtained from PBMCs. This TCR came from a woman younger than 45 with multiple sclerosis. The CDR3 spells CASSHRWVVGELFF. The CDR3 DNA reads TGCGCCAGCAGCCACCGATGGGTTGTCGGGGAGCTGTTTTTT.